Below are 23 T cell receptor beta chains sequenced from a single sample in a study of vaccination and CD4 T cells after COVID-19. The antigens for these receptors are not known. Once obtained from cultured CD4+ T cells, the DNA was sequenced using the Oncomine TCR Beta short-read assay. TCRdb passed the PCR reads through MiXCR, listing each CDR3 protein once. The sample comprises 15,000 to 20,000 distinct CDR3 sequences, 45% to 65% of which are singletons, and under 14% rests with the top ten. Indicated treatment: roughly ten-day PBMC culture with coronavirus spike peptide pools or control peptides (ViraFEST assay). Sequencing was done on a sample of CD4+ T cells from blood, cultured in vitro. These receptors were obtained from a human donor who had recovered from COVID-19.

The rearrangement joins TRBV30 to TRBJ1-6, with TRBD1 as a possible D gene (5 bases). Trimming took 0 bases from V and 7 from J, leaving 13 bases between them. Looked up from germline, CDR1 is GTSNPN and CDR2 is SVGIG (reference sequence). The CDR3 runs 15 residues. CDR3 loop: CAWSVLGTRNSPLHF. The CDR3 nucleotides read TGTGCCTGGAGTGTACTGGGGACCCGGAATTCACCCCTCCACTTT.

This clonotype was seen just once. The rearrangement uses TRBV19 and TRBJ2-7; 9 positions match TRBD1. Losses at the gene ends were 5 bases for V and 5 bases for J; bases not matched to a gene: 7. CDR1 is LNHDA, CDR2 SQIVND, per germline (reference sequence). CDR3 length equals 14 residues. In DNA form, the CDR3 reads TGTGCCAGTAGTCCGACAGGGGGTGGCAACGAGCAGTACTTC. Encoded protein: CASSPTGGGNEQYF.

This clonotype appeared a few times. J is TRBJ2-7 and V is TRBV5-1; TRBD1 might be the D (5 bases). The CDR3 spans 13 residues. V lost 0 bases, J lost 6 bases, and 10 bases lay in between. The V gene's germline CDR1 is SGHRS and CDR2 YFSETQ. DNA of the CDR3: TGCGCCAGCAGCTTGGACAGGTTCGGCGAGCAGTACTTC. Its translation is CASSLDRFGEQYF.

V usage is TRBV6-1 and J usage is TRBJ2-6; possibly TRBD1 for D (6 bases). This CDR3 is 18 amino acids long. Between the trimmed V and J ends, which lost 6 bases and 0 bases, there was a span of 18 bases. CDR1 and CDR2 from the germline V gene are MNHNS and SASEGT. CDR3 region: CASSLRTDFISGANVLTF. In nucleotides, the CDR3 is TGTGCCAGCAGCCTTCGGACAGACTTCATCTCTGGGGCCAACGTCCTGACTTTC.

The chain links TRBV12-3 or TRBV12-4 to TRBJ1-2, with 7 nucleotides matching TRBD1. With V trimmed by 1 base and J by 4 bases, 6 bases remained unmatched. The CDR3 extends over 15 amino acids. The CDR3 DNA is TGTGCCAGCAGTTTAGGGTCAGGGGGTGCCTATGGCTACACCTTC. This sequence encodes CASSLGSGGAYGYTF.

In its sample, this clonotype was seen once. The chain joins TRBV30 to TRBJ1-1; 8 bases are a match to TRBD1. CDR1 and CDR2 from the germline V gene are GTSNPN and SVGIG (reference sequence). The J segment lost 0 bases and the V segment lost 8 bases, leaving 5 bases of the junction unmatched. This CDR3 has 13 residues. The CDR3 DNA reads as TGTGCCCTACGGACAGGGATGAACACTGAAGCTTTCTTT. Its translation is CALRTGMNTEAFF.

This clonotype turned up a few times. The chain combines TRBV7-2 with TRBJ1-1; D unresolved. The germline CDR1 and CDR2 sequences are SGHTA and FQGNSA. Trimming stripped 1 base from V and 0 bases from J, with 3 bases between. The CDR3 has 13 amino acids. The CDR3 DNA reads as TGTGCCAGCAGCTTAGTTATGAACACTGAAGCTTTCTTT. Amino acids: CASSLVMNTEAFF. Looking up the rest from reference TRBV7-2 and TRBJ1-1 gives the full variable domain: GAGVSQSPSNKVTEKGKDVELRCDPISGHTALYWYRQSLGQGLEFLIYFQGNSAPDKSGLPSDRFSAERTGGSVSTLTIQRTQQEDSAVYLCASSLVMNTEAFFGQGTRLTVV.

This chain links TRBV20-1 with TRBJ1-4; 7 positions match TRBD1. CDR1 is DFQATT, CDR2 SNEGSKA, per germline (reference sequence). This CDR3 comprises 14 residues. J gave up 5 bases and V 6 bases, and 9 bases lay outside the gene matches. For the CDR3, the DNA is TGCAGTGCGACAGGGTACAGGGGAAATGAAAAACTGTTTTTT. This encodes CSATGYRGNEKLFF.

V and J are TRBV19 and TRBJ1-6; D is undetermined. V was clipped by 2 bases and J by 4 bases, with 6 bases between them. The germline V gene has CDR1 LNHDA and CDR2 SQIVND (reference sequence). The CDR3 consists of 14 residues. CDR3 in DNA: TGTGCCAGTAGTATACGTGGGTATAATTCACCCCTCCACTTT. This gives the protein CASSIRGYNSPLHF. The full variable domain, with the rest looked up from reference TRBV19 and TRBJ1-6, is DGGITQSPKYLFRKEGQNVTLSCEQNLNHDAMYWYRQDPGQGLRLIYYSQIVNDFQKGDIAEGYSVSREKKESFPLTVTSAQKNPTAFYLCASSIRGYNSPLHFGNGTRLTVT.

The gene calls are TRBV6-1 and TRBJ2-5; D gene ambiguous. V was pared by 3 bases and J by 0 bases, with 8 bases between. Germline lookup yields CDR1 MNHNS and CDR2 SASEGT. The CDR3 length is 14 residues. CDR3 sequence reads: CASSEDPYQETQYF. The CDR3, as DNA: TGTGCCAGCAGTGAGGACCCATACCAAGAGACCCAGTACTTC.

The CDR3 DNA is TGTGCCAGCAGTTTTACCAGGGGAGGAGAGACCCAGTACTTC. This gives the protein CASSFTRGGETQYF. This chain uses TRBV6-5 with TRBJ2-5; D tentatively reads TRBD1 or TRBD2 (6 bases each). Trimming shortened V by 4 bases and J by 4 bases, and 13 bases separated the two germline ends. This CDR3 region has 14 residues. Germline V gene sequence: CDR1 MNHEY, CDR2 SVGAGI.

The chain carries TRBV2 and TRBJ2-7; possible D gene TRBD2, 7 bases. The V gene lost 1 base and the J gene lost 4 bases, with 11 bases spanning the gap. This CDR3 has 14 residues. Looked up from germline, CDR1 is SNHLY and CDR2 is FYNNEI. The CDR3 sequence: CASSEGRGRYEQYF. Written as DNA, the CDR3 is TGTGCCAGCAGTGAAGGGCGGGGGCGGTACGAGCAGTACTTC.

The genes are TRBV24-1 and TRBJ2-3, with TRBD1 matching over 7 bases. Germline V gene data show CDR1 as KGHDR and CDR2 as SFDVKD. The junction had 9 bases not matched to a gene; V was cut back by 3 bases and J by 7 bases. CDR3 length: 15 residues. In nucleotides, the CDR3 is TGTGCCACCAGTGATCCTACCCTGACAGGGAATACGCAGTATTTT. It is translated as CATSDPTLTGNTQYF.

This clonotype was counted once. Written as DNA, the CDR3 is TGCAGTGCTACACAGACAGAACGAACTGAAGCTTTCTTT. Translating it yields CSATQTERTEAFF. This chain connects TRBV20-1 to TRBJ1-1; a possible D gene is TRBD1 (5 bases). Looked up from germline, CDR1 is DFQATT and CDR2 is SNEGSKA (reference sequence). The ends were cut back, 4 bases at V and 5 bases at J, with 14 bases in the middle. The CDR3 length is 13 residues.

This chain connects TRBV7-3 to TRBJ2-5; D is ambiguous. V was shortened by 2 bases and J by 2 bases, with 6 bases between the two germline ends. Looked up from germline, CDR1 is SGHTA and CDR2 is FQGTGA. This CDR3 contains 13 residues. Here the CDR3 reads CASSLSVQETQYF. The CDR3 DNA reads TGTGCCAGCAGCTTATCGGTTCAAGAGACCCAGTACTTC.

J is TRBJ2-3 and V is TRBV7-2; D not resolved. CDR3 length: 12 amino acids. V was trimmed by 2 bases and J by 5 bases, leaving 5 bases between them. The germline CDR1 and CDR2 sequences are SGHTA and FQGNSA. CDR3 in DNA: TGTGCCAGCAGCTTACCCGGAGATACGCAGTATTTT. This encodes CASSLPGDTQYF.

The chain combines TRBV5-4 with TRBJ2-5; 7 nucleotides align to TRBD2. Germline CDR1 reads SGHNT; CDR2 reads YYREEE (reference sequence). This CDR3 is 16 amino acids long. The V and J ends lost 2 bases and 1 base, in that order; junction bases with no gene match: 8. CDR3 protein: CASSFGGGTAQETQYF. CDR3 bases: TGTGCCAGCAGCTTTGGCGGGGGAACGGCCCAAGAGACCCAGTACTTC.

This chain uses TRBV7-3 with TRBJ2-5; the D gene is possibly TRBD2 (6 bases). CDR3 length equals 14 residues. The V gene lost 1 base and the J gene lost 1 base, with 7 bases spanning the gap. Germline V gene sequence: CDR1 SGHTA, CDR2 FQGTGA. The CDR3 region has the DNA TGTGCCAGCAGCTTAATGGGAGGCCAAGAGACCCAGTACTTC. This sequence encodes CASSLMGGQETQYF.

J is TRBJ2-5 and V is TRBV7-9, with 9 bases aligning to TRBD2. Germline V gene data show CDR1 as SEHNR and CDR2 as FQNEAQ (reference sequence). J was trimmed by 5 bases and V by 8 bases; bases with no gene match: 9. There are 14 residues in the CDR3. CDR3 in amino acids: CASVPGLALETQYF. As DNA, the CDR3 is TGTGCCAGCGTGCCGGGACTAGCTCTGGAGACCCAGTACTTC.

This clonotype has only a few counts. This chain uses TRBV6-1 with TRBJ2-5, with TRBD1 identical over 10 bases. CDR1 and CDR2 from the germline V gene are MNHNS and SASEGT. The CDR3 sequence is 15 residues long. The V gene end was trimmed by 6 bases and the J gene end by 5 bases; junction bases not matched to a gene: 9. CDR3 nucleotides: TGTGCCAGCAGGTCTCCGGGACAGGGGCTGGAGACCCAGTACTTC. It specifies CASRSPGQGLETQYF.

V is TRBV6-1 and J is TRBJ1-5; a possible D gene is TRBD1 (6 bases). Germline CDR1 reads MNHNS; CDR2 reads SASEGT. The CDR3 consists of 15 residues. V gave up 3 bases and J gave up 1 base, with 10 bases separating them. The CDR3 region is CASSDGGRSNQPQHF. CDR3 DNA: TGTGCCAGCAGTGACGGGGGGCGAAGCAATCAGCCCCAGCATTTT.

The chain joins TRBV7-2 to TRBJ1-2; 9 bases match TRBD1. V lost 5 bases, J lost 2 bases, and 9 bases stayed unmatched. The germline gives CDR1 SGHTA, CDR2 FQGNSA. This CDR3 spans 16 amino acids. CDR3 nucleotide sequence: TGTGCCAGCAGCCGACGACCCGGACAGGGGAACTATGGCTACACCTTC. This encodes CASSRRPGQGNYGYTF.

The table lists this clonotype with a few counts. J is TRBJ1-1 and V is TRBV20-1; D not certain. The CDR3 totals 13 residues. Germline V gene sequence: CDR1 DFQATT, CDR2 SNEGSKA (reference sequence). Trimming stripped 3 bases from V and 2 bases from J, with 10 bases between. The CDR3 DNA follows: TGCAGTGCTAGCGAGGGTCAAAACACTGAAGCTTTCTTT. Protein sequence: CSASEGQNTEAFF.